The sequence of this TCR beta chain was determined in a study of cytomegalovirus exposure and HLA in healthy donors. CDR3 length: 14 amino acids. Germline CDR1 MNHNS, CDR2 SASEGT. Trimming took 4 bases from V and 5 from J; bases not matched to a gene: 8. PCR was performed using 60 Vbeta and 13 Jbeta primers. Clones were read by immunoSEQ multiplex PCR, and TCRdb kept only the in-frame ones, dropping some. Found here are 87,000 or so clones, roughly three quarters of them singletons; the top ten hold around 5.3%. The sample consisted of PBMCs. The chain joins TRBV6-1 to TRBJ2-7; 7 positions agree with TRBD2. The receptor was derived from a woman in her thirties or forties in good health and CMV-seronegative. The CDR3 region is CASSVSGVLHEQYF. As DNA, the CDR3 is TGTGCCAGCAGTGTCAGCGGGGTCTTACACGAGCAGTACTTC.